The 18 T cell receptor beta chains reported below all come from one sample, sequenced in a study of T cell changes during pregnancy in multiple sclerosis. TCRdb keeps only in-frame clones here, not all; method: immunoSEQ multiplex PCR. The table records 65,000 to 90,000 clones, approximately 92% of them present only once. Sequenced material: peripheral blood, taken in the second trimester of pregnancy. Source of these receptors: a female donor with multiple sclerosis, enrolled in a pregnancy study.

The chain uses TRBV5-1 and TRBJ2-6; D not certain. CDR3 size: 18 residues. In germline, CDR1 is SGHRS, CDR2 YFSETQ. With 0 bases removed from V and 0 bases from J, the gap between germline ends came to 13 bases. CDR3 residues: CASSLGAGRPSGANVLTF. The CDR3 nucleotides are TGCGCCAGCAGCTTGGGGGCAGGTAGGCCCTCTGGGGCCAACGTCCTGACTTTC.

This clone appeared a single time. This sequence joins TRBV9 and TRBJ2-3; the D gene is possibly TRBD2 (7 bases). Per the germline V gene, CDR1 is SGDLS and CDR2 is YYNGEE. Deletions cut 0 bases from V and 3 bases from J, with 14 bases between. CDR3 size: 16 residues. This chain's CDR3 is CASSVGGAGATDTQYF. The CDR3 DNA follows: TGTGCCAGCAGCGTAGGGGGGGCGGGAGCGACAGATACGCAGTATTTT.

Here the CDR3 reads CASRYPGEGTNEKLFF. The CDR3 DNA sequence: TGTGCCAGCAGATATCCCGGGGAAGGGACTAATGAAAAACTGTTTTTT. The chain employs TRBV28 and TRBJ1-4; D is uncertain. This CDR3 region has 16 residues. Germline lookup yields CDR1 MDHEN and CDR2 SYDVKM. Trimming took 6 bases from V and 2 from J, leaving 16 bases between them.

The rearrangement uses TRBV6-5 and TRBJ2-6; 7 bases match TRBD2. CDR3 length equals 14 residues. V was pared by 8 bases and J by 8 bases, with 9 bases of the junction left unmatched. Germline loops: CDR1 MNHEY, CDR2 SVGAGI. CDR3 sequence (DNA): TGTGCCAGCGCGGGTTTCGGGGGGTCCAACGTCCTGACTTTC. Translated: CASAGFGGSNVLTF.

CDR3 sequence: CASSPLVRRGALYGYTF. The CDR3 nucleotides read TGTGCCAGCAGTCCCCTGGTTAGGAGGGGCGCACTCTATGGCTACACCTTC. V gene TRBV27 combines with J gene TRBJ1-2; tentatively, D is TRBD1 (5 bases). Trimming removed 5 bases from V and 4 bases from J, with 23 bases in between. The CDR3 spans 17 residues. Germline CDR1 MNHEY, CDR2 SMNVEV (reference sequence).

The V and J genes are TRBV5-1 and TRBJ2-7; TRBD2 agrees at 7 bases. The germline V gene has CDR1 SGHRS and CDR2 YFSETQ. This CDR3 has 13 residues. Germline trimming cut 4 bases from V and 3 bases from J; bases unmatched to any gene: 4. The DNA of the CDR3 is TGCGCCAGCAGCCTCCTAGCGGACTACGAGCAGTACTTC. Amino acid sequence: CASSLLADYEQYF.

The chain uses TRBV19 and TRBJ1-6, with D unresolved. CDR3 length equals 13 residues. With 10 bases removed from V and 6 bases from J, the gap between germline ends came to 13 bases. Germline V CDR1 and CDR2: LNHDA, SQIVND (reference sequence). As DNA, the CDR3 is TGTGCCACCCGGCGGGGAAGTAATTCACCCCTCCACTTT. Residues: CATRRGSNSPLHF.

V and J are TRBV9 and TRBJ2-5, with 11 nucleotides matching TRBD2. This CDR3 has 15 amino acids. With V trimmed by 0 bases and J by 2 bases, 0 bases remained unmatched. The V gene's germline CDR1 is SGDLS and CDR2 YYNGEE. The CDR3 region is CASSVGTSGQETQYF. CDR3 nucleotide sequence: TGTGCCAGCAGCGTAGGGACTAGCGGGCAAGAGACCCAGTACTTC.

The chain recombines TRBV11-3 with TRBJ2-1; 7 bases are a match to TRBD2. This CDR3 comprises 15 residues. The V gene end was trimmed by 4 bases and the J gene end by 5 bases; junction bases not matched to a gene: 8. CDR1 is SGHNT and CDR2 is YENEEA in the germline V gene. For the CDR3, the DNA is TGTGCCAGCAGCTGGGGCGGGGGATACCACAATGAGCAGTTCTTC. Translating it yields CASSWGGGYHNEQFF.

The chain recombines TRBV19 with TRBJ1-6, with 10 bases that match TRBD1. This CDR3 is built from 17 residues. After removal of 1 base from V and 9 bases from J, the junction contained 9 bases not matched to a gene. CDR1 is LNHDA, CDR2 SQIVND, per germline (reference sequence). CDR3 loop: CASSIAGTGVSSSPLHF. The CDR3 bases are TGTGCCAGTAGTATAGCCGGGACAGGGGTTTCGAGTTCACCCCTCCACTTT.

This sequence joins TRBV19 and TRBJ2-3, with D tentatively TRBD2 (6 bases). Trimming pared 5 bases from V and 0 bases from J, leaving 12 bases between. CDR1 and CDR2 from the germline V gene are LNHDA and SQIVND (reference sequence). The CDR3 is made up of 15 amino acids. The CDR3 bases are TGTGCCAGTAGTTTTAGCGGATCAAGCACAGATACGCAGTATTTT. Translation gives CASSFSGSSTDTQYF.

The V call is TRBV28, the J call TRBJ1-4; D is uncertain. The V gene's germline CDR1 is MDHEN and CDR2 SYDVKM. Between the trimmed V and J ends, which lost 3 bases and 4 bases, there was a span of 3 bases. The CDR3 spans 12 residues. The DNA of the CDR3 is TGTGCCAGCAGTTTTCGTAATGAAAAACTGTTTTTT. Residues: CASSFRNEKLFF.

The chain employs TRBV27 and TRBJ1-6; tentatively, D is TRBD1 (5 bases). This CDR3 contains 14 residues. V dropped 0 bases and J dropped 6 bases, with 6 bases sitting between them. In germline, CDR1 is MNHEY, CDR2 SMNVEV (reference sequence). The CDR3 DNA sequence: TGTGCCAGCAGTTTATCCAGGGTTAATTCACCCCTCCACTTT. Protein sequence: CASSLSRVNSPLHF.

CDR3 coding DNA: TGCGCCAGCAGCTCTGTCGGGAGGGCCCCAGATACGCAGTATTTT. Translating it yields CASSSVGRAPDTQYF. This chain joins TRBV5-1 and TRBJ2-3; 8 nucleotides align to TRBD2. Germline lookup yields CDR1 SGHRS and CDR2 YFSETQ. The CDR3 runs 15 residues. V shed 3 bases and J 4 bases; nucleotides not matched to a gene: 7.

The chain carries TRBV19 and TRBJ1-2; 9 bases line up with TRBD1. Per germline, CDR1 LNHDA and CDR2 SQIVND (reference sequence). The CDR3 is 15 amino acids. After removal of 5 bases from V and 8 bases from J, the junction contained 12 bases not matched to a gene. The CDR3 bases are TGTGCCAGTAGTGAGAAGGGACAGGGAGGAAGGGGCTACACCTTC. Its translation is CASSEKGQGGRGYTF.

J is TRBJ2-1 and V is TRBV15; D may be TRBD2 (6 bases). Per germline, CDR1 LNHNV and CDR2 YYDKDF (reference sequence). V was pared by 8 bases and J by 9 bases, with 17 bases between. The CDR3 extends over 13 amino acids. CDR3 nucleotides: TGTGCCACCCGGGAGCAGGGACGCGGTGAGCAGTTCTTC. As protein: CATREQGRGEQFF.

The chain links TRBV5-1 to TRBJ2-3, with a possible D match to TRBD2 (6 bases). V gave up 4 bases and J gave up 3 bases, with 15 bases separating them. From germline, CDR1 is SGHRS and CDR2 YFSETQ. The CDR3 covers 15 residues. CDR3 protein: CASSTGGLDTDTQYF. CDR3 DNA sequence: TGCGCCAGCAGCACTGGAGGGCTAGATACAGATACGCAGTATTTT. The whole variable domain, filled in from reference TRBV5-1 and TRBJ2-3, reads KAGVTQTPRYLIKTRGQQVTLSCSPISGHRSVSWYQQTPGQGLQFLFEYFSETQRNKGNFPGRFSGRQFSNSRSEMNVSTLELGDSALYLCASSTGGLDTDTQYFGPGTRLTVL.

This clone was observed a handful of times. The V and J genes are TRBV7-2 and TRBJ2-1; TRBD2 agrees at 8 bases. The ends lost 2 bases at V and 10 bases at J; junction bases unmatched: 7. The CDR3 is made up of 14 amino acids. Looked up from germline, CDR1 is SGHTA and CDR2 is FQGNSA. CDR3 loop: CASSLIGSGGEQFF. In nucleotides, the CDR3 is TGTGCCAGCAGCTTAATCGGCTCGGGGGGGGAGCAGTTCTTC. Filled out from reference TRBV7-2 and TRBJ2-1, the complete variable domain reads GAGVSQSPSNKVTEKGKDVELRCDPISGHTALYWYRQSLGQGLEFLIYFQGNSAPDKSGLPSDRFSAERTGGSVSTLTIQRTQQEDSAVYLCASSLIGSGGEQFFGPGTRLTVL.